The clone carrying this TCR beta chain showed up many times. No antigen is known for it. TCRdb ran MiXCR on the RT-PCR reads and lists one entry per CDR3 protein. The table shows fewer than 700,000 distinct CDR3 sequences, with approximately 13% occurring only once. This sample is drawn from a study of response to subunit inactivated influenza vaccine. Study findings and constraints: Only a handful of new T cells, the authors suggested, are recruited with each seasonal influenza vaccination.

In germline, CDR1 is SGHRS, CDR2 YFSETQ. This CDR3 comprises 14 residues. Trimming left V 4 bases short and J 2 bases short, with 13 bases between. The chain couples TRBV5-1 to TRBJ2-7; D gene ambiguous. The TCR sequence derives from a man aged 45 to 65 who received an inactivated influenza vaccine. The source was PBMCs from blood, collected 35 to 45 days after vaccination. The CDR3 DNA reads as TGCGCCAGCAGCGTATCGACACAGACCTACGAGCAGTACTTC. Its translation: CASSVSTQTYEQYF.